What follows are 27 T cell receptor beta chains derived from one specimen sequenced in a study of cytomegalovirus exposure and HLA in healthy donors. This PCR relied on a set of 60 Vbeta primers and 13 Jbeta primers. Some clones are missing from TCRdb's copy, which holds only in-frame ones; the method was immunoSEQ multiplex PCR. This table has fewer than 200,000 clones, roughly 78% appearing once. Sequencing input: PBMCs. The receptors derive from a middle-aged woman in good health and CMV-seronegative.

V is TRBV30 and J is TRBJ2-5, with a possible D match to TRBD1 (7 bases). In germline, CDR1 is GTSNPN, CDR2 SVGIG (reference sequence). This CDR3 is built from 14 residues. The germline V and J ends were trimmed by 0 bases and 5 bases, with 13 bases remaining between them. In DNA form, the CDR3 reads TGTGCCTGGAGTGTTAACAGGGGAGGCGAGACCCAGTACTTC. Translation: CAWSVNRGGETQYF.

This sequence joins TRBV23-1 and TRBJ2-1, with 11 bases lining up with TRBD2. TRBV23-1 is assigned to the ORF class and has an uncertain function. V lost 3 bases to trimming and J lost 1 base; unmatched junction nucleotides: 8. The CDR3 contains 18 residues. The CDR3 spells CASSHLIRLAGSYNEQFF. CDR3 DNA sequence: TGCGCCAGCAGTCACCTAATACGACTAGCGGGATCCTACAATGAGCAGTTCTTC.

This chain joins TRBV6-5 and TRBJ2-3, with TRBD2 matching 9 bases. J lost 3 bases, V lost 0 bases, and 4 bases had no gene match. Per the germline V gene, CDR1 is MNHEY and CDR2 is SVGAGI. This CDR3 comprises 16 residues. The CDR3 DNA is TGTGCCAGCAGTTACTCCGGCGGGGGGGCAACAGATACGCAGTATTTT. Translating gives CASSYSGGGATDTQYF.

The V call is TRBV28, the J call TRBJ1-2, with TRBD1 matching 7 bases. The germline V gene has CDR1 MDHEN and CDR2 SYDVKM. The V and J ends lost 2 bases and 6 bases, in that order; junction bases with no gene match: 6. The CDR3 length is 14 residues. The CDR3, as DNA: TGTGCCAGCAGTTTAAGGGGAAGGGGGCATGGCTACACCTTC. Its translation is CASSLRGRGHGYTF.

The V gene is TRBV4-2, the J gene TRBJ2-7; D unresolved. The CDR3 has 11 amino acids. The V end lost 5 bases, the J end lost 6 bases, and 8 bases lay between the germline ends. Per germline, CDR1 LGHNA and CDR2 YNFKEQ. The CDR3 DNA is TGTGCCAGCAGCAATCTCCGCGAGCAGTACTTC. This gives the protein CASSNLREQYF.

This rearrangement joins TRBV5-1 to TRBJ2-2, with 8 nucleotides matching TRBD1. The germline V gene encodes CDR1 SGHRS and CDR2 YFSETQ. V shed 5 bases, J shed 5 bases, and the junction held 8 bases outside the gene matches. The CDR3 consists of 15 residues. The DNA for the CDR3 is TGCGCCAGCAGACATAGACAGGGGCGGACCGGGGAGCTGTTTTTT. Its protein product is CASRHRQGRTGELFF.

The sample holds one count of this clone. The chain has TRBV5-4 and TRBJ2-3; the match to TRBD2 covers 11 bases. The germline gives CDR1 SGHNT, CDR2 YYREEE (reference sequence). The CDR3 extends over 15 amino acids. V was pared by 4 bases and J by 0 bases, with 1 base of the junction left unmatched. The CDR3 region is CASSLAGGSTDTQYF. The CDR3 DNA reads TGTGCCAGCAGCCTAGCGGGGGGCAGCACAGATACGCAGTATTTT.

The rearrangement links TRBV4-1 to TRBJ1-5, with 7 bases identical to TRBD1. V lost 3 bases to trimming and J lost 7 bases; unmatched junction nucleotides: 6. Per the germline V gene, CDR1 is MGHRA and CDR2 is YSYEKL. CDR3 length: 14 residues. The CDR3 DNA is TGCGCCAGCAGCCAGACAGGGACGCGACAGCCCCAGCATTTT. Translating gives CASSQTGTRQPQHF.

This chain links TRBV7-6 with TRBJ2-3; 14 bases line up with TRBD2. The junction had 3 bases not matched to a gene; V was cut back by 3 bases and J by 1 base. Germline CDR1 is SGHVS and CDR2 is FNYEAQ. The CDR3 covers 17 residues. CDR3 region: CASSLTSGGDGTDTQYF. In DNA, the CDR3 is TGTGCCAGCAGCTTGACTAGCGGGGGGGATGGCACAGATACGCAGTATTTT.

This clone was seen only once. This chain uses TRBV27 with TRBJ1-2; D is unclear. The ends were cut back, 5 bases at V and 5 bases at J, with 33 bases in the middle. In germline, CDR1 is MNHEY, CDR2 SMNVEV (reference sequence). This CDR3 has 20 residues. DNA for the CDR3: TGTGCCAGCAGTCCCAAAAAGTTGGCTGAGTCAAGTCGGGTCCCTTATGGCTACACCTTC. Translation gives CASSPKKLAESSRVPYGYTF.

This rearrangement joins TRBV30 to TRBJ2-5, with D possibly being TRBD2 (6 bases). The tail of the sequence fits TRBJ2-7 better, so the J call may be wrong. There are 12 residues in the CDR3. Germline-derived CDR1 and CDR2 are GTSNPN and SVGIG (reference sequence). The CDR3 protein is CAWGGSGYEQYF. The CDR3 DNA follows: TGTGCCTGGGGGGGGAGCGGGTACGAGCAGTACTTC.

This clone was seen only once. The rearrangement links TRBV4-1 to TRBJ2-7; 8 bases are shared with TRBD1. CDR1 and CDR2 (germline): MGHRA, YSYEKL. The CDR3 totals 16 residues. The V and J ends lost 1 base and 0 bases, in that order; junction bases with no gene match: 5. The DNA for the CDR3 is TGCGCCAGCAGCCAAGGGACAGGGTCTAGCTCCTACGAGCAGTACTTC. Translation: CASSQGTGSSSYEQYF.

CDR3 in DNA: TGTGCCAGTAGGGTGACAGGGACTAGCAATCAGCCCCAGCATTTT. It specifies CASRVTGTSNQPQHF. The V gene is TRBV19, the J gene TRBJ1-5; 7 bases agree with TRBD1. The CDR3 loop spans 15 amino acids. V lost 6 bases to trimming and J lost 0 bases; unmatched junction nucleotides: 5. CDR1 and CDR2 from the germline V gene are LNHDA and SQIVND (reference sequence).

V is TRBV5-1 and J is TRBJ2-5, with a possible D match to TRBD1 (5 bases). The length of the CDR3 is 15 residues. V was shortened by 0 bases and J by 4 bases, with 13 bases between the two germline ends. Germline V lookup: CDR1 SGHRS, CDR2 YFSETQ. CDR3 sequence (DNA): TGCGCCAGCAGCTTGGTCCCAGGGTTGGGAGAGACCCAGTACTTC. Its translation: CASSLVPGLGETQYF.

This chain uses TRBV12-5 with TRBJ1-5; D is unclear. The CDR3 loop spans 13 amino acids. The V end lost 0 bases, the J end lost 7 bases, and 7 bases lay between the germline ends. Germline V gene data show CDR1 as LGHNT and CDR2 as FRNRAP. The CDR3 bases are TGTGCTAGTGGTTTGGTGAGTGCGCAGCCCCAGCATTTT. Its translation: CASGLVSAQPQHF.

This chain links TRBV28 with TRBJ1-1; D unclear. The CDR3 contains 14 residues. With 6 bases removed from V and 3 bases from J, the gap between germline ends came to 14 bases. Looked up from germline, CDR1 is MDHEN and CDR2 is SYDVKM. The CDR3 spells CASSPIRTDTEAFF. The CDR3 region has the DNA TGTGCCAGCAGCCCAATTCGAACGGACACTGAAGCTTTCTTT.

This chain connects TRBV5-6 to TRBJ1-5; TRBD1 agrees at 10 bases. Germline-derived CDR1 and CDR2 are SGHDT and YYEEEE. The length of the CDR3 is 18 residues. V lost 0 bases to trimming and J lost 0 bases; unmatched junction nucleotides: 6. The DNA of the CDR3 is TGTGCCAGCAGCTTGGGCCGACAGGGGGCAAATAGCAATCAGCCCCAGCATTTT. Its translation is CASSLGRQGANSNQPQHF.

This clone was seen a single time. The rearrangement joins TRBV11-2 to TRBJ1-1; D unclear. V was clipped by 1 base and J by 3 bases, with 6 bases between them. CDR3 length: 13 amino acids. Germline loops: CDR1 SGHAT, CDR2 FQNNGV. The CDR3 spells CASSLVRDTEAFF. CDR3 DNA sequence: TGTGCCAGCAGCTTAGTCCGGGACACTGAAGCTTTCTTT.

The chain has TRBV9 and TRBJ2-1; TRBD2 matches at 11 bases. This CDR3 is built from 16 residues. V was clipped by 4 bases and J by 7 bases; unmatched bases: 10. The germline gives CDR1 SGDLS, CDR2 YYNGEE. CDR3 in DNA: TGTGCCAGCAGCCCAGCGACTAGCGGGATAACAAATGAGCAGTTCTTC. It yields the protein CASSPATSGITNEQFF.

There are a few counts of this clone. CDR3 protein: CSVGSVAFTEAFF. CDR3 coding DNA: TGCAGCGTTGGGTCTGTAGCATTCACTGAAGCTTTCTTT. The chain links TRBV29-1 to TRBJ1-1; D call uncertain. The CDR3 contains 13 residues. The V end lost 4 bases, the J end lost 4 bases, and 13 bases lay between the germline ends. CDR1 and CDR2 (germline): SQVTM, ANQGSEA. The variable domain in full, with the rest retrieved from reference TRBV29-1 and TRBJ1-1, is SAVISQKPSRDICQRGTSLTIQCQVDSQVTMMFWYRQQPGQSLTLIATANQGSEATYESGFVIDKFPISRPNLTFSTLTVSNMSPEDSSIYLCSVGSVAFTEAFFGQGTRLTVV.

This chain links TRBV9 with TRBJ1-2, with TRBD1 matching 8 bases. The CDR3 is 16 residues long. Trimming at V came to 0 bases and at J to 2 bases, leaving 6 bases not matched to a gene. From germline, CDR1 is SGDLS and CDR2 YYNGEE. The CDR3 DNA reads TGTGCCAGCAGCGTAGTCCAGGACAGGGTGAACTATGGCTACACCTTC. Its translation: CASSVVQDRVNYGYTF.

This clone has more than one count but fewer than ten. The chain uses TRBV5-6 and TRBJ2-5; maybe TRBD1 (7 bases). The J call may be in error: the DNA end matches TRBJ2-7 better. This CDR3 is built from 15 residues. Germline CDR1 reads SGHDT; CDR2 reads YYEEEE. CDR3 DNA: TGTGCCAGCAGCTATGGGGGGACAGCAACCTACGAGCAGTACTTC. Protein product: CASSYGGTATYEQYF.

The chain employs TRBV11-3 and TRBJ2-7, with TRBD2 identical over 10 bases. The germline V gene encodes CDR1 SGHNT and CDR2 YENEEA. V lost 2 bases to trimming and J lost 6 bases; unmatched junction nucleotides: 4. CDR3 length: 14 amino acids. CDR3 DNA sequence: TGTGCCAGCAGCTTAAAGCGGGGGGGCGGCGAGCAGTACTTC. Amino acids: CASSLKRGGGEQYF.

The CDR3 DNA follows: TGCGCCAGCAGCTTGGTAGGGGGATCTGGAAACACCATATATTTT. It specifies CASSLVGGSGNTIYF. The chain employs TRBV5-1 and TRBJ1-3, with D possibly TRBD1 on 6 matching bases. V dropped 0 bases and J dropped 1 base, with 8 bases sitting between them. The CDR3 runs 15 residues. CDR1 SGHRS and CDR2 YFSETQ come from the germline V gene.

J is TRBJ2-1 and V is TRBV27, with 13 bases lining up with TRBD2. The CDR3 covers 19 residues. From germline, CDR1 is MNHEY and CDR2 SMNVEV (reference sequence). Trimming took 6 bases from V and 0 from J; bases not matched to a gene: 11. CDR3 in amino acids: CASRSGSTSGRASYNEQFF. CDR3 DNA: TGTGCCAGCAGATCCGGATCCACTAGCGGGAGGGCCTCCTACAATGAGCAGTTCTTC.

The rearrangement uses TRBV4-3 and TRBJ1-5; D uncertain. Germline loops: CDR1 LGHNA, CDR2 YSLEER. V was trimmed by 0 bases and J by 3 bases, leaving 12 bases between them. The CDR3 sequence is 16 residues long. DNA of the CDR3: TGCGCCAGCAGCCAAGATGGCGGGTCCCCCAATCAGCCCCAGCATTTT. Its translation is CASSQDGGSPNQPQHF.

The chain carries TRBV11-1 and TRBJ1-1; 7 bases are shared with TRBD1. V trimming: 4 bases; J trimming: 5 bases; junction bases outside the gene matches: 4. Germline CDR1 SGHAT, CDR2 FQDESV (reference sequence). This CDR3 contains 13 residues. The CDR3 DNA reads TGTGCCAGCAGCTCAGGGGGGCGAACTGAAGCTTTCTTT. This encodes CASSSGGRTEAFF.